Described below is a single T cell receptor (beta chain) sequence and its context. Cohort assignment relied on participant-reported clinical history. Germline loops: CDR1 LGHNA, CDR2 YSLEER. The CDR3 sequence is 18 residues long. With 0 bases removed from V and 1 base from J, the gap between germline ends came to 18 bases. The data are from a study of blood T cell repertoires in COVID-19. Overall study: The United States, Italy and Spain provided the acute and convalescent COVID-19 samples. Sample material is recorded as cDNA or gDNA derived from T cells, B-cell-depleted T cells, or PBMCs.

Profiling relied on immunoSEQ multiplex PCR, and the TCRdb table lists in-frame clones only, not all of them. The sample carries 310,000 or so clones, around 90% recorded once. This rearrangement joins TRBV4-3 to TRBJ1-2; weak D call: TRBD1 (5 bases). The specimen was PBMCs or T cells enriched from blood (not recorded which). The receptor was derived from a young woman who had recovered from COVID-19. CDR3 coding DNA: TGCGCCAGCAGCCAAGATATGGCGGGGGACCGTTATAACTATGGCTACACCTTC. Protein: CASSQDMAGDRYNYGYTF.